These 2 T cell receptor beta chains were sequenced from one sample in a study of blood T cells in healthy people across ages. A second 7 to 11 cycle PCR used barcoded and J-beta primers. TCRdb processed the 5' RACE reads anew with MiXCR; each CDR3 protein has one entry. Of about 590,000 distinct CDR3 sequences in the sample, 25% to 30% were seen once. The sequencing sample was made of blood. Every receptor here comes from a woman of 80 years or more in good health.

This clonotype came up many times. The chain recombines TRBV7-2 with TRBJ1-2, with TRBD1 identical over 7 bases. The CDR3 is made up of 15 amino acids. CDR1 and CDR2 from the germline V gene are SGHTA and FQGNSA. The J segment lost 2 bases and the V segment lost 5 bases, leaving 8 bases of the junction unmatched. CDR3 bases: TGTGCCAGCAGCGCCCCGGGACAGATGAACTATGGCTACACCTTC. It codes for CASSAPGQMNYGYTF.

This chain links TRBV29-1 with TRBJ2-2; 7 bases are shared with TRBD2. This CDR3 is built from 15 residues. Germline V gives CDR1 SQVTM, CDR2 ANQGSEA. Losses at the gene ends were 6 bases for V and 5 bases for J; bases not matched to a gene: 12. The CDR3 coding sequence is TGCAGCGTCAATGGGGGGGGGATGCGGACCGGGGAGCTGTTTTTT. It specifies CSVNGGGMRTGELFF.